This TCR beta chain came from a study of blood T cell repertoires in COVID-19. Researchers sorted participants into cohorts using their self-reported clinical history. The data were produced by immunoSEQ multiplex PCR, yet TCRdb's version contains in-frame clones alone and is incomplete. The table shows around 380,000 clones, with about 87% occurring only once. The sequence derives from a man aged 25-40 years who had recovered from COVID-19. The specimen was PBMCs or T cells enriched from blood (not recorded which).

The CDR3 here is CASSRTRDSTYEQYF. CDR3 DNA: TGTGCCAGTAGTCGGACCAGGGACAGCACCTACGAGCAGTACTTC. V usage is TRBV19 and J usage is TRBJ2-7; 7 positions agree with TRBD1. Germline V CDR1 and CDR2: LNHDA, SQIVND (reference sequence). The CDR3 runs 15 residues. Unmatched junction bases numbered 9, after V lost 5 bases and J lost 2 bases.